This T cell receptor beta chain was found in a study of shared clonotypes between healthy human individuals. Germline CDR1 is SGHTA and CDR2 is FQGTGA. Trimming removed 5 bases at V and 0 bases at J, with 8 bases between. CDR3 length equals 14 residues. At the deep level, the assay was run. Once extracted for a subset, genomic DNA was divided evenly among several immunoSEQ plates. It was on ten immunoSEQ deep assay plates that unsorted PBMC DNA was sequenced. Sequenced by immunoSEQ multiplex PCR; TCRdb stores in-frame clones only, minus some. The sample lists more than 450,000 clones; approximately 85% were seen once. All of the donors resided in Nashville, Tennessee, and each was a Caucasian adult.

The chain recombines TRBV7-3 with TRBJ1-3; D unresolved. The sequenced sample was PBMCs. The TCR was taken from a woman between 40 and 55 years old in good health. Some clones in this sample may be carry-over from other donors' samples. CDR3 DNA sequence: TGTGCCAGCAGCCCTAGTAACTCTGGAAACACCATATATTTT. This sequence encodes CASSPSNSGNTIYF.